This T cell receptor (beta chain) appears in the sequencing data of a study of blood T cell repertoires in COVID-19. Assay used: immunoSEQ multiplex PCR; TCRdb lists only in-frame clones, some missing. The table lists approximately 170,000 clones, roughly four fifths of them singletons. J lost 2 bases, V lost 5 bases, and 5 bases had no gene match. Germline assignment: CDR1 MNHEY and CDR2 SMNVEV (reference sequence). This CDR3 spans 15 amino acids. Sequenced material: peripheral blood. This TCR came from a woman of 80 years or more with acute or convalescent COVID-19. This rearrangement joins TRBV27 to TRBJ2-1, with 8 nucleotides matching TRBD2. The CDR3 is CASSPGLGTYNEQFF. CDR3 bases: TGTGCCAGCAGTCCGGGACTAGGGACCTACAATGAGCAGTTCTTC.